The next 25 T cell receptor beta chains were all read from a single sample in a study of blood T cell repertoires in COVID-19 (dated by TCRdb to the early 2020s). The library was obtained by the immunoSEQ multiplex PCR assay. TCRdb holds this immuneACCESS table with in-frame rearrangements only. Some clones are missing; in checked studies, unresolved V genes explain under half, and the rest has no known cause. The sample has under 95,000 clones on record, 88% of them singletons. Nearly 45% of the sample is taken by the ten largest. Sample: peripheral blood. Receptor source: a human donor in a cohort sampled during active COVID-19.

This clone was seen once. The chain combines TRBV11-1 with TRBJ2-2, with D perhaps matching TRBD2 (5 bases). Germline CDR1 and CDR2: SGHAT and FQDESV (reference sequence). CDR3 length: 14 residues. Trimming stripped 1 base from V and 5 bases from J, with 8 bases between. CDR3 protein: CASSLVGGTGELFF. CDR3 nucleotides: TGTGCCAGCAGCTTAGTAGGCGGGACCGGGGAGCTGTTTTTT.

A remark on this clone: Distinct nucleotide sequences in the sample also encode this CDR3. The gene calls are TRBV19 and TRBJ1-1, with D possibly being TRBD1 (5 bases). The CDR3 extends over 13 amino acids. Germline V gene data show CDR1 as LNHDA and CDR2 as SQIVND (reference sequence). Trimming removed 3 bases from V and 5 bases from J, with 10 bases in between. CDR3 bases: TGTGCCAGTAGTATCCAGGGAAATACTGAAGCTTTCTTT. Amino acids: CASSIQGNTEAFF.

The table lists this clone with a few counts. This rearrangement joins TRBV5-1 to TRBJ1-5; 8 bases agree with TRBD1. V shed 4 bases and J 2 bases; nucleotides not matched to a gene: 5. CDR1 and CDR2 from the germline V gene are SGHRS and YFSETQ. The CDR3 totals 15 residues. The CDR3 DNA is TGCGCCAGCAGCACCGGGACAGGAGGCAATCAGCCCCAGCATTTT. Translating it yields CASSTGTGGNQPQHF.

The rearrangement links TRBV19 to TRBJ2-7; D is possibly TRBD1 (6 bases). CDR1 is LNHDA and CDR2 is SQIVND in the germline V gene (reference sequence). The ends were cut back, 5 bases at V and 4 bases at J, with 12 bases in the middle. This CDR3 comprises 13 residues. The CDR3 DNA is TGTGCCAGTAGTCCTTCGGACAGTTACGAGCAGTACTTC. This encodes CASSPSDSYEQYF. Combining the CDR3 with reference TRBV19 and TRBJ2-7 gives the whole variable domain DGGITQSPKYLFRKEGQNVTLSCEQNLNHDAMYWYRQDPGQGLRLIYYSQIVNDFQKGDIAEGYSVSREKKESFPLTVTSAQKNPTAFYLCASSPSDSYEQYFGPGTRLTVT.

The chain links TRBV9 to TRBJ1-3, with 7 nucleotides matching TRBD1. CDR1 is SGDLS, CDR2 YYNGEE, per germline. V gave up 4 bases and J gave up 0 bases; unmatched junction bases: 4. This CDR3 is 15 amino acids long. The DNA for the CDR3 is TGTGCCAGCAGCTTAGGACAGGCCTCTGGAAACACCATATATTTT. It encodes CASSLGQASGNTIYF.

The chain combines TRBV28 with TRBJ1-1; a possible D gene is TRBD1 (5 bases). This CDR3 region has 12 residues. Looked up from germline, CDR1 is MDHEN and CDR2 is SYDVKM. Trimming took 8 bases from V and 5 from J, leaving 12 bases between them. The CDR3 reads CASCQGGTEAFF. Written as DNA, the CDR3 is TGTGCCAGCTGTCAGGGCGGTACTGAAGCTTTCTTT.

The V call is TRBV5-6, the J call TRBJ2-5, with 10 bases that match TRBD2. Germline V CDR1 and CDR2: SGHDT, YYEEEE. V gave up 4 bases and J gave up 3 bases; unmatched junction bases: 6. This CDR3 region has 15 residues. CDR3 residues: CASSPWTSGKETQYF. For the CDR3, the DNA is TGTGCCAGCAGCCCCTGGACTAGCGGAAAAGAGACCCAGTACTTC.

This chain links TRBV5-4 with TRBJ2-3; TRBD2 matches at 15 bases. In germline, CDR1 is SGHNT, CDR2 YYREEE (reference sequence). Trimming removed 4 bases from V and 5 bases from J; junction bases left unmatched: 2. The CDR3 extends over 15 amino acids. In nucleotides, the CDR3 is TGTGCCAGCAGCCTGGGACTAGCGGGAGGAGATACGCAGTATTTT. It codes for CASSLGLAGGDTQYF.

The V gene is TRBV2, the J gene TRBJ2-7, with TRBD2 matching 16 bases. J gave up 6 bases and V 4 bases, and 6 bases lay outside the gene matches. The CDR3 is 16 residues long. Germline V lookup: CDR1 SNHLY, CDR2 FYNNEI. For the CDR3, the DNA is TGTGCCAGCAGTGTTGGGACTAGCGGGAGGGCGTCCGAGCAGTACTTC. Translation: CASSVGTSGRASEQYF. The full variable domain, with the rest looked up from reference TRBV2 and TRBJ2-7, is EPEVTQTPSHQVTQMGQEVILRCVPISNHLYFYWYRQILGQKVEFLVSFYNNEISEKSEIFDDQFSVERPDGSNFTLKIRSTKLEDSAMYFCASSVGTSGRASEQYFGPGTRLTVT.

The chain employs TRBV29-1 and TRBJ1-1; 8 nucleotides align to TRBD1. Germline CDR1 is SQVTM and CDR2 is ANQGSEA. The CDR3 covers 14 residues. V shed 2 bases, J shed 5 bases, and the junction held 7 bases outside the gene matches. Here the CDR3 DNA reads TGCAGCGTTGAAAGGCCAGGGGGCCGGACTGAAGCTTTCTTT. Translating gives CSVERPGGRTEAFF.

This chain connects TRBV3-1 (or the pseudogene TRBV3-2) to TRBJ1-1; D remains ambiguous. The germline V and J ends were trimmed by 4 bases and 3 bases, with 15 bases remaining between them. The CDR3 runs to 15 residues. Germline lookup yields CDR1 LGHDT and CDR2 YNNKEL (reference sequence). The CDR3 nucleotides are TGTGCCAGCAGCCCCATGGTGGTTCCGGACACTGAAGCTTTCTTT. Its protein is CASSPMVVPDTEAFF.

To note about this clone: Other DNA sequences from this sample encode an identical CDR3 as well. For the CDR3, the DNA is TGTGCCAGCAGTTCGAGGGAGACCCAGTACTTC. As protein: CASSSRETQYF. V usage is TRBV28 and J usage is TRBJ2-5, with D hard to call. The germline V gene has CDR1 MDHEN and CDR2 SYDVKM. V gave up 4 bases and J gave up 5 bases, with 5 bases separating them. The CDR3 runs to 11 residues.

The chain recombines TRBV10-3 with TRBJ1-2, with no clear D. Germline lookup yields CDR1 ENHRY and CDR2 SYGVKD. This CDR3 is built from 15 residues. Trimming shortened V by 3 bases and J by 0 bases, and 11 bases separated the two germline ends. CDR3 coding DNA: TGTGCCATCAGTGACGGCGGGGTAGCTAACTATGGCTACACCTTC. Its protein is CAISDGGVANYGYTF.

The chain employs TRBV19 and TRBJ2-7; TRBD1 matches 8 bases. CDR3 length: 15 residues. The V and J ends lost 6 bases and 2 bases, in that order; junction bases with no gene match: 9. Germline values: CDR1 LNHDA, CDR2 SQIVND (reference sequence). In nucleotides, the CDR3 is TGTGCCAGTAGGGGACAGGCCCCCTTCGCCTACGAGCAGTACTTC. Translated: CASRGQAPFAYEQYF.

The CDR3 sequence is CASSLIPWAGWKETQYF. CDR3 bases: TGTGCCAGCAGCTTGATACCCTGGGCAGGGTGGAAAGAGACCCAGTACTTC. The V gene is TRBV5-4, the J gene TRBJ2-5; D possibly corresponds to TRBD1 (5 bases). Germline V gene data show CDR1 as SGHNT and CDR2 as YYREEE (reference sequence). V lost 1 base and J 3 bases, leaving 19 bases between the germline ends. The CDR3 has 17 amino acids.

The V and J genes are TRBV5-1 and TRBJ2-1, with D possibly TRBD1 on 5 matching bases. CDR1 SGHRS and CDR2 YFSETQ come from the germline V gene. Trimming took off 1 base at V and 6 bases at J, with 8 bases between the two ends. The CDR3 has 13 amino acids. The CDR3 spells CASSLRQGNEQFF. CDR3 bases: TGCGCCAGCAGCTTGCGCCAGGGCAATGAGCAGTTCTTC. Full variable domain (remainder filled in from reference TRBV5-1 and TRBJ2-1): KAGVTQTPRYLIKTRGQQVTLSCSPISGHRSVSWYQQTPGQGLQFLFEYFSETQRNKGNFPGRFSGRQFSNSRSEMNVSTLELGDSALYLCASSLRQGNEQFFGPGTRLTVL.

The gene calls are TRBV12-5 and TRBJ2-7; the D gene is possibly TRBD2 (5 bases). Per the germline V gene, CDR1 is LGHNT and CDR2 is FRNRAP. The ends were cut back, 0 bases at V and 2 bases at J, with 14 bases in the middle. This CDR3 has 16 residues. In DNA, the CDR3 is TGTGCTAGTGGTTTGGTACATGACTACAGAACCTACGAGCAGTACTTC. It codes for CASGLVHDYRTYEQYF.

Only one count was recorded for this clone. The chain carries TRBV7-4 and TRBJ2-7; 11 bases align to TRBD2. This CDR3 contains 16 residues. Germline trimming cut 1 base from V and 4 bases from J; bases unmatched to any gene: 6. CDR1 SGHVT and CDR2 SQSDAQ come from the germline V gene. This CDR3 is CASSLGLAGGPYEQYF. DNA for the CDR3: TGTGCCAGCAGCTTAGGCTTAGCGGGAGGGCCTTACGAGCAGTACTTC.

V usage is TRBV30 and J usage is TRBJ2-5, with D perhaps matching TRBD2 (5 bases). There are 16 residues in the CDR3. The V gene's germline CDR1 is GTSNPN and CDR2 SVGIG (reference sequence). With 1 base removed from V and 2 bases from J, the gap between germline ends came to 17 bases. CDR3 nucleotide sequence: TGTGCCTGGAGTGCATCGGGAAGAAGAGGTCAAGAGACCCAGTACTTC. This sequence encodes CAWSASGRRGQETQYF.

This chain uses TRBV15 with TRBJ2-1; TRBD2 matches at 10 bases. Germline assignment: CDR1 LNHNV and CDR2 YYDKDF (reference sequence). Trimming removed 0 bases from V and 10 bases from J; junction bases left unmatched: 3. The CDR3 has 14 amino acids. For the CDR3, the DNA is TGTGCCACCAGCAGAGATTTACTAGCGGGAGAGCAGTTCTTC. It specifies CATSRDLLAGEQFF.

This chain uses TRBV27 with TRBJ1-1; a weak D match, TRBD1 (6 bases). The V gene lost 1 base and the J gene lost 1 base, with 7 bases spanning the gap. Germline V gene lookup returns CDR1 MNHEY and CDR2 SMNVEV (reference sequence). This CDR3 has 14 amino acids. Written as DNA, the CDR3 is TGTGCCAGCAGTTTATTGGGACAGAACACTGAAGCTTTCTTT. Translation gives CASSLLGQNTEAFF.

V is TRBV6-5 and J is TRBJ2-1; 10 bases are shared with TRBD1. Germline V gives CDR1 MNHEY, CDR2 SVGAGI. The length of the CDR3 is 15 residues. J was trimmed by 8 bases and V by 7 bases; bases with no gene match: 11. DNA of the CDR3: TGTGCCAGCACCCCGGGGGGACAGGGGCCCCATGAGCAGTTCTTC. Protein: CASTPGGQGPHEQFF.

Written as DNA, the CDR3 is TGTGCCAGCAGCCCGAGGGACTCTGGAAACACCATATATTTT. Its translation: CASSPRDSGNTIYF. V and J are TRBV3-1 (or the pseudogene TRBV3-2) and TRBJ1-3; no reliable D call. Per germline, CDR1 LGHDT and CDR2 YNNKEL (reference sequence). The V and J ends lost 4 bases and 0 bases respectively, with 7 bases between them. The CDR3 is 14 amino acids.

This chain joins TRBV24-1 and TRBJ2-3; weak D call: TRBD2 (6 bases). Trimming pared 4 bases from V and 9 bases from J, leaving 13 bases between. The V gene's germline CDR1 is KGHDR and CDR2 SFDVKD. This CDR3 is 13 amino acids long. The CDR3 loop reads CATSDHGRETQYF. For the CDR3, the DNA is TGTGCCACCAGTGACCACGGACGGGAGACGCAGTATTTT.

The chain couples TRBV18 to TRBJ2-2; D uncertain. This CDR3 has 15 amino acids. Germline V gene sequence: CDR1 KGHSH, CDR2 LQKENI. V lost 1 base to trimming and J lost 6 bases, with 12 bases between them. The CDR3, as DNA: TGTGCCAGCTCACCACTGCGTCGTGAGGCCGGGGAGCTGTTTTTT. Translating gives CASSPLRREAGELFF.